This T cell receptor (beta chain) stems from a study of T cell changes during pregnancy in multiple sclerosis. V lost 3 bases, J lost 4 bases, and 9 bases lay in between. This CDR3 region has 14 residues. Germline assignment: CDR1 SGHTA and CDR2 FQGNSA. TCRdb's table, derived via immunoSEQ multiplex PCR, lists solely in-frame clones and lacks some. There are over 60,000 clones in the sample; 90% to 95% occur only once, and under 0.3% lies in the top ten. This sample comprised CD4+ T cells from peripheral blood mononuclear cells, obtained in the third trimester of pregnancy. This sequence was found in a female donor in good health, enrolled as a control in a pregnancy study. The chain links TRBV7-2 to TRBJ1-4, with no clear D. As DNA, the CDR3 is TGTGCCAGCAGCTTTAGACAAGATAATGAAAAACTGTTTTTT. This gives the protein CASSFRQDNEKLFF.